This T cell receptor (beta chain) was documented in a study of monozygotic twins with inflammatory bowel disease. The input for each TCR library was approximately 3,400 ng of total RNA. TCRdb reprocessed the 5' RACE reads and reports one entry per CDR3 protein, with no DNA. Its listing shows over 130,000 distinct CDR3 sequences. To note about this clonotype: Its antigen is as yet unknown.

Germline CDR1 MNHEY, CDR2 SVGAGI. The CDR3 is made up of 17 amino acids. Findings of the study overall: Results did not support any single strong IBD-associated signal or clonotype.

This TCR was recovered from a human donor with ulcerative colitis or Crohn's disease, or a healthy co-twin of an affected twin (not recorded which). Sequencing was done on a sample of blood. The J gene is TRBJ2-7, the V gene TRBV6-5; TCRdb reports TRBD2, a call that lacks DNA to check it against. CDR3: CASSYRARESSSYEQYF.